Listed here are 26 T cell receptor beta chains from one sample, sequenced in a study of blood T cells in healthy people across ages. The authors ran a second PCR of about 6 to 11 cycles using a sample-barcoded 5' primer and a J-beta primer mix. TCRdb passed the 5' RACE reads through MiXCR, listing each CDR3 protein once. The table lists some 930,000 distinct CDR3 sequences, almost 30% of them singletons. The same specimen was also included in a second study, on T cells of mothers and their children.

Material for sequencing was blood. These receptors all stem from a woman between 40 and 55 years old in good health.

The CDR3 here is CSARTGWKETQYF. The CDR3, as DNA: TGCAGTGCTAGGACTGGTTGGAAAGAGACCCAGTACTTC. The chain combines TRBV20-1 with TRBJ2-5; D remains ambiguous. The germline V gene encodes CDR1 DFQATT and CDR2 SNEGSKA (reference sequence). This CDR3 contains 13 residues. V gave up 3 bases and J gave up 3 bases, with 11 bases separating them.

Notes on this clonotype: This may stem from a read error, because a much larger clone lies one nucleotide away. The rearrangement joins TRBV29-1 to TRBJ2-7, with 7 nucleotides matching TRBD1. Germline V gene data show CDR1 as SQVTM and CDR2 as ANQGSEA. The CDR3 contains 13 residues. V lost 1 base, J lost 3 bases, and 3 bases stayed unmatched. CDR3 bases: TGCAGCGTTGAAGGGGGACAGTGCTACGAGCAGTACTTC. Its translation: CSVEGGQCYEQYF.

This sequence joins TRBV27 and TRBJ2-1; 10 positions agree with TRBD2. Germline lookup yields CDR1 MNHEY and CDR2 SMNVEV (reference sequence). Trimming at V came to 3 bases and at J to 4 bases, leaving 6 bases not matched to a gene. This CDR3 is built from 16 residues. The CDR3 loop is CASSFRLAGTYNEQFF. The CDR3 DNA is TGTGCCAGCAGTTTCAGACTAGCGGGTACTTACAATGAGCAGTTCTTC.

This clonotype was detected ten times or more. The CDR3, as DNA: TGTGCCAGCAGCTTACGCCAATCCAGCTCCTACGAGCAGTACTTC. Translating it yields CASSLRQSSSYEQYF. The chain carries TRBV7-6 and TRBJ2-7; D gene uncertain. CDR1 and CDR2 (germline): SGHVS, FNYEAQ. This CDR3 contains 15 residues. Trimming pared 2 bases from V and 0 bases from J, leaving 11 bases between.

A remark on this clonotype: Just one base apart from a much larger clone, this may be a read error. CDR3 coding DNA: TGTGCCAGCAGCCAACGGGGTCTCGGCTACACCTTC. It specifies CASSQRGLGYTF. V is TRBV12-3 or TRBV12-4 and J is TRBJ1-2; no clear D gene. The CDR3 runs to 12 residues. V dropped 6 bases and J dropped 8 bases, with 13 bases sitting between them.

This chain joins TRBV6-5 and TRBJ1-5, with TRBD1 identical over 12 bases. The CDR3 covers 21 residues. The V gene's germline CDR1 is MNHEY and CDR2 SVGAGI. V shed 4 bases, J shed 4 bases, and the junction held 20 bases outside the gene matches. CDR3 loop: CASSFRSGTGGSGGRNQPQHF. As DNA, the CDR3 is TGTGCCAGCAGTTTCAGGTCCGGGACAGGGGGCTCCGGGGGTCGAAATCAGCCCCAGCATTTT.

This clonotype appeared many times. The chain uses TRBV7-6 and TRBJ2-1, with TRBD1 matching over 9 bases. J gave up 4 bases and V 5 bases, and 6 bases lay outside the gene matches. CDR1 is SGHVS and CDR2 is FNYEAQ in the germline V gene. The length of the CDR3 is 15 residues. The CDR3 coding sequence is TGTGCCAGCAGCGAGGGACAGGGAGTATACAATGAGCAGTTCTTC. Residues: CASSEGQGVYNEQFF.

This clonotype has just a few counts. The CDR3 is CASLPIFTSGGSPGYEQYF. In DNA form, the CDR3 reads TGTGCCAGTCTACCAATATTTACTAGCGGGGGGTCTCCCGGTTACGAGCAGTACTTC. This sequence joins TRBV7-4 and TRBJ2-7; 12 nucleotides line up with TRBD2. There are 19 residues in the CDR3. Germline CDR1 SGHVT, CDR2 SQSDAQ. V dropped 9 bases and J dropped 4; count of bases not matched to a gene: 22.

This clonotype has more than one count but fewer than ten. This chain links TRBV24-1 with TRBJ1-1; D might be TRBD1 (6 bases). V gave up 3 bases and J gave up 10 bases, with 8 bases separating them. Germline-derived CDR1 and CDR2 are KGHDR and SFDVKD. The CDR3 extends over 11 amino acids. The CDR3 DNA follows: TGTGCCACCAGTGATGGGGGGCGAGCTTTCTTT. Translating it yields CATSDGGRAFF.

This clonotype came up once. The gene calls are TRBV28 and TRBJ2-1, with TRBD2 matching over 13 bases. V lost 2 bases to trimming and J lost 13 bases; unmatched junction nucleotides: 17. In germline, CDR1 is MDHEN, CDR2 SYDVKM. The CDR3 is 18 residues long. CDR3 sequence (DNA): TGTGCCAGCAGTTTACCGACTAGCGGGGGGACGCGGGAAGAGACCCAGTTCTTC. Protein: CASSLPTSGGTREETQFF.

The genes are TRBV9 and TRBJ1-1; D possibly corresponds to TRBD1 (5 bases). Trimming stripped 3 bases from V and 5 bases from J, with 14 bases between. The CDR3 consists of 14 residues. The germline V gene has CDR1 SGDLS and CDR2 YYNGEE. CDR3 protein: CASSAQGALTEAFF. For the CDR3, the DNA is TGTGCCAGCAGCGCCCAGGGAGCCCTGACTGAAGCTTTCTTT. Full variable domain (outside the CDR3, taken from reference TRBV9 and TRBJ1-1): DSGVTQTPKHLITATGQRVTLRCSPRSGDLSVYWYQQSLDQGLQFLIQYYNGEERAKGNILERFSAQQFPDLHSELNLSSLELGDSALYFCASSAQGALTEAFFGQGTRLTVV.

This clonotype was detected only a few times. This clone may be a read error of a much larger clone one base away. The CDR3 sequence: CSGDQLKETQYF. The CDR3 DNA is TGCAGCGGTGATCAGCTAAAAGAGACCCAGTACTTC. The chain uses TRBV29-1 and TRBJ2-5; D is unclear. Trimming took off 7 bases at V and 3 bases at J, with 12 bases between the two ends. CDR1 SQVTM and CDR2 ANQGSEA come from the germline V gene. The CDR3 contains 12 residues.

This chain joins TRBV18 and TRBJ1-2, with 7 bases matching TRBD1. This CDR3 has 14 residues. The germline gives CDR1 KGHSH, CDR2 LQKENI. J lost 4 bases, V lost 4 bases, and 6 bases had no gene match. The CDR3 DNA follows: TGTGCCAGCTCACGCGGACAGGACCTCTATGGCTACACCTTC. Protein sequence: CASSRGQDLYGYTF.

This clonotype was picked up a small number of times. The rearrangement links TRBV20-1 to TRBJ2-5; TRBD2 might be the D (5 bases). Germline V gene data show CDR1 as DFQATT and CDR2 as SNEGSKA (reference sequence). The CDR3 totals 15 residues. Trimming cost V 0 bases and J 1 base, with 12 bases left between them. CDR3 bases: TGCAGTGCTAGAGATCGTCTAGCCGGCCAAGAGACCCAGTACTTC. It specifies CSARDRLAGQETQYF.

This clonotype was seen a few times. The V gene is TRBV7-6, the J gene TRBJ2-5; 8 bases align to TRBD2. V dropped 3 bases and J dropped 2; count of bases not matched to a gene: 11. CDR3 size: 17 residues. Germline loops: CDR1 SGHVS, CDR2 FNYEAQ. CDR3 DNA sequence: TGTGCCAGCAGCTTTGCTAGCGGGTGGAAAGTACAAGAGACCCAGTACTTC. Translated: CASSFASGWKVQETQYF.

This clonotype was seen many times. The gene calls are TRBV4-1 and TRBJ2-7, with 12 bases fitting TRBD1. The CDR3 has 13 amino acids. In germline, CDR1 is MGHRA, CDR2 YSYEKL. Germline trimming cut 8 bases from V and 7 bases from J; bases unmatched to any gene: 6. CDR3 DNA sequence: TGCGCCAGCCGGGGACAGGGGGCAGGAGAGCAGTACTTC. Translation: CASRGQGAGEQYF.

The chain carries TRBV7-3 and TRBJ2-3, with no clear D. The CDR3 covers 14 residues. Trimming left V 0 bases short and J 4 bases short, with 8 bases between. Germline V CDR1 and CDR2: SGHTA, FQGTGA. In DNA form, the CDR3 reads TGTGCCAGCAGCTTAACTTCCTGGGCAGATACGCAGTATTTT. This encodes CASSLTSWADTQYF. Using reference TRBV7-3 and TRBJ2-3 for the parts outside the CDR3, the full variable domain is GAGVSQTPSNKVTEKGKYVELRCDPISGHTALYWYRQSLGQGPEFLIYFQGTGAADDSGLPNDRFFAVRPEGSVSTLKIQRTERGDSAVYLCASSLTSWADTQYFGPGTRLTVL.

This chain links TRBV7-8 with TRBJ1-3; D is unclear. Germline assignment: CDR1 SGHVS and CDR2 FQNEAQ. V dropped 3 bases and J dropped 0 bases, with 6 bases sitting between them. The CDR3 loop spans 14 amino acids. The DNA for the CDR3 is TGTGCCAGCAGCTTGACCCACTCTGGAAACACCATATATTTT. Protein product: CASSLTHSGNTIYF.

On this clonotype: A much more abundant neighbour one base away suggests this may be a read error. V usage is TRBV20-1 and J usage is TRBJ1-2, with 7 bases matching TRBD1. The CDR3 length is 14 residues. Per germline, CDR1 DFQATT and CDR2 SNEGSKA (reference sequence). CDR3: CSAKEQGRDSGCTF. The CDR3 DNA reads TGCAGTGCTAAGGAACAGGGGCGTGACTCTGGCTGCACCTTC.

With respect to this clonotype: This may be a read error: a much more frequent sequence differs by one nucleotide. The rearrangement uses TRBV20-1 and TRBJ2-4; 11 bases are a match to TRBD1. The V gene's germline CDR1 is DFQATT and CDR2 SNEGSKA (reference sequence). The CDR3 is 13 amino acids. In nucleotides, the CDR3 is TGCAGTGCTGGACAGGGGGCCAAAAACATTCGGTACTTC. It specifies CSAGQGAKNIRYF.

This clonotype was counted a few times. The chain combines TRBV27 with TRBJ2-3; 7 positions match TRBD1. With 2 bases clipped from V and 4 bases from J, the junction kept 9 bases outside the gene matches. Germline CDR1 and CDR2: MNHEY and SMNVEV (reference sequence). The CDR3 runs 16 residues. CDR3 loop: CASSLLGGQGADTQYF. The CDR3 DNA reads as TGTGCCAGCAGTTTACTGGGCGGGCAGGGGGCAGATACGCAGTATTTT.

The rearrangement uses TRBV19 and TRBJ1-2, with D unresolved. This CDR3 region has 12 residues. Germline CDR1 reads LNHDA; CDR2 reads SQIVND (reference sequence). V dropped 5 bases and J dropped 6 bases, with 10 bases sitting between them. As DNA, the CDR3 is TGTGCCAGTAGTGACGGGGTTCATGGCTACACCTTC. Its protein is CASSDGVHGYTF. The whole variable domain, filled in from reference TRBV19 and TRBJ1-2, reads DGGITQSPKYLFRKEGQNVTLSCEQNLNHDAMYWYRQDPGQGLRLIYYSQIVNDFQKGDIAEGYSVSREKKESFPLTVTSAQKNPTAFYLCASSDGVHGYTFGSGTRLTVV.

The chain employs TRBV28 and TRBJ1-6; 8 bases fit TRBD1. V lost 2 bases and J lost 4; bases outside the gene matches: 7. The CDR3 has 17 amino acids. CDR1 MDHEN and CDR2 SYDVKM come from the germline V gene. Here the CDR3 reads CASSLQGTGAYNSPLHF. The CDR3 DNA sequence: TGTGCCAGCAGTTTACAGGGGACAGGAGCGTATAATTCACCCCTCCACTTT.

Only a few counts were recorded for this clonotype. V gene TRBV28 combines with J gene TRBJ1-5; no firm D call. Germline V lookup: CDR1 MDHEN, CDR2 SYDVKM. V lost 8 bases and J 10 bases, leaving 18 bases between the germline ends. The CDR3 spans 13 residues. The CDR3 DNA reads as TGTGCCAGCGGACCTATACCCCGGTACCCCCAGCATTTT. This translates into CASGPIPRYPQHF.

This clonotype occurred many times. This chain connects TRBV5-5 to TRBJ2-7; 9 bases fit TRBD1. CDR3 size: 15 residues. The germline V gene has CDR1 SGHKS and CDR2 YYEKEE (reference sequence). The trim removed 4 bases at V and 7 bases at J, leaving 12 bases unmatched. As DNA, the CDR3 is TGTGCCAGCAGCCATCACAGGGGGCTCACCGGGGAGCAGTACTTC. It translates to CASSHHRGLTGEQYF.

V and J are TRBV15 and TRBJ1-3; no firm D call. The germline CDR1 and CDR2 sequences are LNHNV and YYDKDF (reference sequence). V lost 2 bases and J 0 bases, leaving 14 bases between the germline ends. The CDR3 spans 17 residues. CDR3 sequence: CATSRPPTAVSGNTIYF. CDR3 nucleotide sequence: TGTGCCACCAGCAGACCCCCAACAGCGGTCTCTGGAAACACCATATATTTT.